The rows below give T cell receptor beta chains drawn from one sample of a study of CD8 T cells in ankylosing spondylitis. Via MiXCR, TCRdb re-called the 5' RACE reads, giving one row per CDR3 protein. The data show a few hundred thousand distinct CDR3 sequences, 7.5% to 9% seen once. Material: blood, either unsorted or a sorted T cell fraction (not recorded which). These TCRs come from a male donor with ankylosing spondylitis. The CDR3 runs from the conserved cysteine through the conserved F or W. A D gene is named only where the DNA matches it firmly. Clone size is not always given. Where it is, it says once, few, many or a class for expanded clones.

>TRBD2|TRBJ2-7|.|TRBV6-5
TGTGCCAGCAGTTACTCCGGGACTAGCGGGAGGGCGGAGCAGTACTTC
CASSYSGTSGRAEQYF
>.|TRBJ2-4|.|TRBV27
TGTGCCAGCAGTTTTGGGGGAGGACCCCCAAACATTCAGTACTTC
CASSFGGGPPNIQYF
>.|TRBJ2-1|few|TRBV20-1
TGCAGCGGTTGGGAGTCCTACAATGAGCAGTTCTTC
CSGWESYNEQFF
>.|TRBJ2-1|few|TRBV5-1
TGCGCCAGCAGCTTGAGTCAGGGGAGCTACAATGAGCAGTTCTTC
CASSLSQGSYNEQFF
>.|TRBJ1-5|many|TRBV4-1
TGCGCCAGCACCCTCCAGCTCGGTCAGCCCCAGCATTTT
CASTLQLGQPQHF
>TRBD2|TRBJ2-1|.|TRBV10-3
TGTGCCATCAGTGAGCCTGGACTAGCGGGAGACAATGAGCAGTTCTTC
CAISEPGLAGDNEQFF
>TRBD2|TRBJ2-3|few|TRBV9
TGTGCCAGCAGCGTGGGACCGGGACTAGCGGAGTCTGGCACGACAGATACGCAGTATTTT
CASSVGPGLAESGTTDTQYF
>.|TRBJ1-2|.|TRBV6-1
TGTGCCAGCAGTGAAGCCAGGGGAGAACCAACGACAGACTTC
CASSEARGEPTTDF
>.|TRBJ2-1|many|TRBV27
TGTGCCAGCAGCCAGACACTTAACTCCTACAATGAGCAGTTCTTC
CASSQTLNSYNEQFF
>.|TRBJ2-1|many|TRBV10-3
TGTGCCATCAGTGAAACAGGGTACAATGAGCAGTTCTTC
CAISETGYNEQFF
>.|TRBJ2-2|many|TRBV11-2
TGTGCCAGCAGCTTGAGGGCGGCGGCCGGGGAGCTGTTTTTT
CASSLRAAAGELFF
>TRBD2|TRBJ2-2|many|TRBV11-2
TGTGCCAGCAGTTTCGACCCGGGACTAGCGGGAGAAGCCGGGGAGCTGTTTTTT
CASSFDPGLAGEAGELFF
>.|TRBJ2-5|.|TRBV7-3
TGTGCCAGCAGCTTAAACGATTGGGAGACCCAGTACTTC
CASSLNDWETQYF
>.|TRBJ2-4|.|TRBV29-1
TGCAGCGTCTCGGGGGCTGGCGGGAGATGGGACATTCAGTACTTC
CSVSGAGGRWDIQYF
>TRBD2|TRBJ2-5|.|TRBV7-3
TGTGCCAGCAGCCTTCGGACTAGCGGACTCTACCAAGAGACCCAGTACTTC
CASSLRTSGLYQETQYF
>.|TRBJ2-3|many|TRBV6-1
TGTGCCAGCAGTAGGGGAGTTCGGCACACAGATACGCAGTATTTT
CASSRGVRHTDTQYF
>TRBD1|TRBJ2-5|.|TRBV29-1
TGCAGCGCCCCCCCACAGGGGGTGAAGGAGACCCAGTACTTC
CSAPPQGVKETQYF
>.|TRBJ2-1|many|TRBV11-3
TGTGCCAGCAGTTTAGGTAGGAATGAGCAGTTCTTC
CASSLGRNEQFF
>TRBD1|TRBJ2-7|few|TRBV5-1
TGCGCCAGCAGCACCCCGGGACAGGGGACATACGAGCAGTACTTC
CASSTPGQGTYEQYF
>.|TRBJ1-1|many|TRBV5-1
TGCGCCGGCAGCTTGAATTCGGGGACTGAAGCTTTCTTT
CAGSLNSGTEAFF
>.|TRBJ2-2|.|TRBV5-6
TGTGCCAGCAGCTTGGTCGCGATCGAGAACACCGGGGAGCTGTTTTTT
CASSLVAIENTGELFF
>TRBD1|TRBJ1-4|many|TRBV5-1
TGCGCCAGCAGCTTGGGGACAGGCGTTACCAATGAAAAACTGTTTTTT
CASSLGTGVTNEKLFF
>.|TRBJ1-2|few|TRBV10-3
TGTGCCATCAGTGAGTCGTTTCGGCGGGCGGGGAACTATGGCTACACCTTC
CAISESFRRAGNYGYTF
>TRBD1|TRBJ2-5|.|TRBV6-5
TGTGCCAGCAGTTACAACTCAGGGGGCAAGGAGACCCAGTACTTC
CASSYNSGGKETQYF
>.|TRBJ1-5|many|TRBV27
TGTGCCAGCAGCCCACAGGGATGGAATCAGCCCCAGCATTTT
CASSPQGWNQPQHF
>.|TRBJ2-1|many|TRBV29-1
TGCAGCGTTGAAGGCAGTTGGGTCAACAATGAGCAGTTCTTC
CSVEGSWVNNEQFF
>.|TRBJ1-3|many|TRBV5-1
TGCGCCAGCAGCTTGCGGACCTCCAGCTCTGGAAACACCATATATTTT
CASSLRTSSSGNTIYF
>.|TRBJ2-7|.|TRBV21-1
TGTGACCCGAGACAGGGCTTTTACGAGCAGTACTTC
CDPRQGFYEQYF